One sample yielded the 9 T cell receptor beta chains listed below, sequenced in a study of blood T cell repertoires in COVID-19 (dated by TCRdb to the early 2020s). The method was the immunoSEQ multiplex PCR assay. TCRdb carries this immuneACCESS record with in-frame sequences only. Its versions omit some clonotypes, under half of them owing to an unresolved V gene in the studies checked, with the rest unexplained. For this sample there are about 260,000 clones; 75% to 90% appear just once. In total, the top ten clones hold 3.5% to 5.5% of the sample. Material: peripheral blood. These receptors were obtained from a man between 60 and 70 years old who had recovered from COVID-19.

V gene TRBV9 combines with J gene TRBJ2-7; TRBD2 aligns across 8 bases. There are 15 residues in the CDR3. The germline V gene has CDR1 SGDLS and CDR2 YYNGEE. V shed 0 bases and J 3 bases; nucleotides not matched to a gene: 5. The CDR3 DNA reads TGTGCCAGCAGCGTAGGTACTAGCGGTTTCTACGAGCAGTACTTC. Protein: CASSVGTSGFYEQYF.

The V gene is TRBV7-2, the J gene TRBJ2-2; 8 bases map to TRBD2. Trimming at V came to 2 bases and at J to 6 bases, leaving 2 bases not matched to a gene. This CDR3 region has 14 residues. Germline CDR1 is SGHTA and CDR2 is FQGNSA. CDR3 residues: CASSLTGGAGELFF. The DNA of the CDR3 is TGTGCCAGCAGCTTAACGGGAGGGGCCGGGGAGCTGTTTTTT. Full variable domain (missing parts from reference TRBV7-2 and TRBJ2-2): GAGVSQSPSNKVTEKGKDVELRCDPISGHTALYWYRQSLGQGLEFLIYFQGNSAPDKSGLPSDRFSAERTGGSVSTLTIQRTQQEDSAVYLCASSLTGGAGELFFGEGSRLTVL.

V and J are TRBV11-3 and TRBJ2-3, with 8 nucleotides matching TRBD2. The germline V gene encodes CDR1 SGHNT and CDR2 YENEEA. The length of the CDR3 is 14 residues. Unmatched junction bases numbered 2, after V lost 2 bases and J lost 4 bases. For the CDR3, the DNA is TGTGCCAGCAGCTTAACGGGAGGGTCAGATACGCAGTATTTT. This codes for CASSLTGGSDTQYF.

The gene calls are TRBV15 and TRBJ2-2; the D gene is possibly TRBD1 (5 bases). The V gene lost 1 base and the J gene lost 1 base, with 7 bases spanning the gap. The germline CDR1 and CDR2 sequences are LNHNV and YYDKDF (reference sequence). This CDR3 has 15 residues. For the CDR3, the DNA is TGTGCCACCAGCAGAGCAGGACAGAACACCGGGGAGCTGTTTTTT. Its protein product is CATSRAGQNTGELFF.

The V call is TRBV14, the J call TRBJ1-6; TRBD1 matches at 9 bases. V lost 6 bases, J lost 9 bases, and 9 bases stayed unmatched. The CDR3 is 15 amino acids. CDR1 SGHDN and CDR2 FVKESK come from the germline V gene. As DNA, the CDR3 is TGTGCCAGCAGTCAGCAACAGGGGGCTTCTTCACCCCTCCACTTT. Amino acid sequence: CASSQQQGASSPLHF. The whole variable domain, remainder taken from reference TRBV14 and TRBJ1-6, is EAGVTQFPSHSVIEKGQTVTLRCDPISGHDNLYWYRRVMGKEIKFLLHFVKESKQDESGMPNNRFLAERTGGTYSTLKVQPAELEDSGVYFCASSQQQGASSPLHFGNGTRLTVT.

V usage is TRBV29-1 and J usage is TRBJ1-2; TRBD1 matches at 7 bases. The germline V gene encodes CDR1 SQVTM and CDR2 ANQGSEA. CDR3 size: 15 residues. V trimming: 7 bases; J trimming: 4 bases; junction bases outside the gene matches: 15. The CDR3 bases are TGCAGCGCGTTGGACAGGCCCCTGAATGGCTATGGCTACACCTTC. It specifies CSALDRPLNGYGYTF.

This chain uses TRBV3-1 (or the pseudogene TRBV3-2) with TRBJ2-1; 10 positions agree with TRBD2. V lost 6 bases to trimming and J lost 6 bases; unmatched junction nucleotides: 17. This CDR3 contains 18 residues. The V gene's germline CDR1 is LGHDT and CDR2 YNNKEL (reference sequence). For the CDR3, the DNA is TGTGCCAGCAGGATGAAGCGGGGGGGCCGGAACGGGAGCAATGAGCAGTTCTTC. Encoded protein: CASRMKRGGRNGSNEQFF.

V usage is TRBV5-6 and J usage is TRBJ2-1; a weak D match, TRBD2 (6 bases). CDR1 SGHDT and CDR2 YYEEEE come from the germline V gene. V was shortened by 0 bases and J by 5 bases, with 9 bases between the two germline ends. The CDR3 is made up of 14 amino acids. This chain's CDR3 is CASSLAGGDNEQFF. CDR3 nucleotides: TGTGCCAGCAGCTTGGCCGGGGGTGACAATGAGCAGTTCTTC.

This chain links TRBV28 with TRBJ2-5, with TRBD1 as a possible D gene (5 bases). With 6 bases removed from V and 1 base from J, the gap between germline ends came to 9 bases. Germline V gives CDR1 MDHEN, CDR2 SYDVKM. The CDR3 has 13 residues. CDR3 amino acids: CASRPGPQETQYF. CDR3 nucleotide sequence: TGTGCCAGCAGACCAGGGCCCCAAGAGACCCAGTACTTC.